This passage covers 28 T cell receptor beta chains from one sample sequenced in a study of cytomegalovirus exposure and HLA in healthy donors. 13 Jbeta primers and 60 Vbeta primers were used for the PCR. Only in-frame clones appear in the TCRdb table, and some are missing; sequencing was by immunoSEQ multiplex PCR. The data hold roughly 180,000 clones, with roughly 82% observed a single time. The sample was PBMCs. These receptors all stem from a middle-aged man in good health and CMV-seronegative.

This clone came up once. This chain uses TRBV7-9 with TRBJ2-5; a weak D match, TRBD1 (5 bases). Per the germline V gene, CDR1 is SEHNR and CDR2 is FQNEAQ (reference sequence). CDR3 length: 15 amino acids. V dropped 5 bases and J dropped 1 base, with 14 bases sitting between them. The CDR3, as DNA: TGTGCCAGCAGCCAACCCCAGGGCTCCCAAGAGACCCAGTACTTC. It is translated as CASSQPQGSQETQYF.

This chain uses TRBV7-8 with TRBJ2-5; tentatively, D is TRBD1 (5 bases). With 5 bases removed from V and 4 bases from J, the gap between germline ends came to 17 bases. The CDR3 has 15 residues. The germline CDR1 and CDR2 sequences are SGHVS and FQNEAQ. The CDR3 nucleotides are TGTGCCAGCAGCAAAGGGCCACAGGAACGAGAGACCCAGTACTTC. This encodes CASSKGPQERETQYF.

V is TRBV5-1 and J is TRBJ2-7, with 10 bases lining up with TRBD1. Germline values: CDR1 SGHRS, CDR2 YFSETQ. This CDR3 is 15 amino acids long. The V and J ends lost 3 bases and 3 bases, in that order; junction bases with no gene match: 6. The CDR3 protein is CASSSGTGVIYEQYF. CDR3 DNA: TGCGCCAGCAGCTCCGGGACAGGGGTTATCTACGAGCAGTACTTC.

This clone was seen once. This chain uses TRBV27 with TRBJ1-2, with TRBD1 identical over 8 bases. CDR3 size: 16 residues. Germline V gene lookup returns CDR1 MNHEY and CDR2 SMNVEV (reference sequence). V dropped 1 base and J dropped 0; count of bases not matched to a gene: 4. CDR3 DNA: TGTGCCAGCAGTTTATTTGCACAGGGGGCTAACTATGGCTACACCTTC. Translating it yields CASSLFAQGANYGYTF.

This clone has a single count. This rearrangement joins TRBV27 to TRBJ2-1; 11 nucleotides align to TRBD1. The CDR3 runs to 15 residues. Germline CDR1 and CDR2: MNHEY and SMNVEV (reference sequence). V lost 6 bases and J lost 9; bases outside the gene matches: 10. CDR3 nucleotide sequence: TGTGCCAGCAGCTACTGGACAGGGGGCTTGGGTGAGCAGTTCTTC. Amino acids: CASSYWTGGLGEQFF.

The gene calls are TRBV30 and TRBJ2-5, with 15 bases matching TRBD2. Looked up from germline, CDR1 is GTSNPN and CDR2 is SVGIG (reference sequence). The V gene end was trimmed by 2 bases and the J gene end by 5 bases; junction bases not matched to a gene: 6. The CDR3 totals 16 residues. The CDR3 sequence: CAWSYGLAGGRETQYF. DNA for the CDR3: TGTGCCTGGAGTTACGGACTAGCGGGGGGGCGGGAGACCCAGTACTTC.

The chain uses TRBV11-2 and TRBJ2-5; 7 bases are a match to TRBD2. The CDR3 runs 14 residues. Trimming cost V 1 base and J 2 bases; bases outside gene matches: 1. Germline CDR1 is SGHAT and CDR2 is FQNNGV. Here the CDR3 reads CASSLAGGQETQYF. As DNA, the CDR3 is TGTGCCAGCAGCTTAGCGGGGGGACAAGAGACCCAGTACTTC.

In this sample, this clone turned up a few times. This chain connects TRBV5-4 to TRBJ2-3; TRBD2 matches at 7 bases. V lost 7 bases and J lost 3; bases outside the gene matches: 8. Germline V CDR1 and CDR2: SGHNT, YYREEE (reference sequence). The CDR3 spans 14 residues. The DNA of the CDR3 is TGTGCCAGCCGACCGGGACTAACAACAGATACGCAGTATTTT. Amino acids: CASRPGLTTDTQYF.

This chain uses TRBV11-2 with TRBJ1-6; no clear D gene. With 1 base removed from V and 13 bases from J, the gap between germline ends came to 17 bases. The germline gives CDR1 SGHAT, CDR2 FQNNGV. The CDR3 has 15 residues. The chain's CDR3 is CASSLGVAVMSPLHF. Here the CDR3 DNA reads TGTGCCAGCAGCTTAGGGGTGGCGGTCATGTCGCCCCTCCACTTT.

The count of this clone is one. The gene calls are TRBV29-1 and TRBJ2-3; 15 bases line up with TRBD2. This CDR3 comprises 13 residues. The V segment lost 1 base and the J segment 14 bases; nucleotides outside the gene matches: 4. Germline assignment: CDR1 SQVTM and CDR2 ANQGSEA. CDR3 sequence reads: CSVEGTSGREVYF. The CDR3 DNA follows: TGCAGCGTTGAAGGGACTAGCGGGAGGGAAGTGTATTTT.

CDR3 protein: CASSVRGGGPYEQYF. CDR3 DNA sequence: TGTGCCAGCAGCGTAAGAGGAGGGGGCCCCTACGAGCAGTACTTC. The chain joins TRBV9 to TRBJ2-7, with D maybe TRBD1 (7 bases). CDR3 size: 15 residues. From germline, CDR1 is SGDLS and CDR2 YYNGEE. V lost 1 base to trimming and J lost 2 bases, with 13 bases between them.

The CDR3 protein is CASTHTPDNEKLFF. The CDR3 DNA follows: TGTGCCAGCACCCATACCCCAGATAATGAAAAACTGTTTTTT. The V and J genes are TRBV11-3 and TRBJ1-4, with D unresolved. Trimming pared 7 bases from V and 4 bases from J, leaving 13 bases between. CDR1 SGHNT and CDR2 YENEEA come from the germline V gene. The CDR3 contains 14 residues.

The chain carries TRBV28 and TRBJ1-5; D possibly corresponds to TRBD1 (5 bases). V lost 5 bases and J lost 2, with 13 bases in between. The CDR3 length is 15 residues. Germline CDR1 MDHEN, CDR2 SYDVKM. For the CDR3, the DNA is TGTGCCAGCAGTGTCCAGGGTGGGGGCAATCAGCCCCAGCATTTT. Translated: CASSVQGGGNQPQHF.

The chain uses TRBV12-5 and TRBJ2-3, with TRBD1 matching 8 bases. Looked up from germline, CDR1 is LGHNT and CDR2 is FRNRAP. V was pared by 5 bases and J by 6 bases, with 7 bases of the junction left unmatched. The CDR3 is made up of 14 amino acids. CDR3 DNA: TGTGCTAGTGGTCTTGACAGGGGCGGTGATACGCAGTATTTT. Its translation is CASGLDRGGDTQYF.

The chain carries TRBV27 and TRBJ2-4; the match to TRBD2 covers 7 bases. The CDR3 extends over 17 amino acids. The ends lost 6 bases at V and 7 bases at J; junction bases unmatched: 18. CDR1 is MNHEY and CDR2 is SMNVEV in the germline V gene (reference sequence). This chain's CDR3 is CASRPPGRVRDQNIQYF. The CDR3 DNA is TGTGCCAGCAGACCCCCGGGGAGGGTTAGGGATCAGAACATTCAGTACTTC.

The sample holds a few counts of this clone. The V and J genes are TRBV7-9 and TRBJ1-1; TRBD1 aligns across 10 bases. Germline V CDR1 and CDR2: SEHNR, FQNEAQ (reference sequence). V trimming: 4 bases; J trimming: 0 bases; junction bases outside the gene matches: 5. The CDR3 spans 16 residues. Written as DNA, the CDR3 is TGTGCCAGCAGCTCCCGGGACAGGGGATTGAACACTGAAGCTTTCTTT. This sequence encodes CASSSRDRGLNTEAFF.

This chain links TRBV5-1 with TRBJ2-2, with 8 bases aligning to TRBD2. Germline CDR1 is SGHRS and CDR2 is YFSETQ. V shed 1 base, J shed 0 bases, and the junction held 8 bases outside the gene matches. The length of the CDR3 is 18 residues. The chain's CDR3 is CASSLLPSGGTNTGELFF. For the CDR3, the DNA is TGCGCCAGCAGCTTGCTACCCAGCGGGGGAACGAACACCGGGGAGCTGTTTTTT.

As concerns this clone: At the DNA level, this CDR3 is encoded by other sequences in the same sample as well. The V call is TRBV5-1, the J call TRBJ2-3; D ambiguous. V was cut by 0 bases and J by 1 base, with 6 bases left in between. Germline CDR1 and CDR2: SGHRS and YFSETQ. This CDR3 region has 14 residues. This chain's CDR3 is CASSLGGGTDTQYF. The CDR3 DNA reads TGCGCCAGCAGCTTGGGAGGCGGCACAGATACGCAGTATTTT.

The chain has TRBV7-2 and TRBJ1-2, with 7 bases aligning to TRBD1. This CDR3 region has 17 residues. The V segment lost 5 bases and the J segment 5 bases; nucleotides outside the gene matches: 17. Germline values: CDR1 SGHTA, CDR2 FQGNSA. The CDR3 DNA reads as TGTGCCAGCAGCGTACGACCCTGGGACAGAGAGTGGTATGGCTACACCTTC. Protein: CASSVRPWDREWYGYTF.

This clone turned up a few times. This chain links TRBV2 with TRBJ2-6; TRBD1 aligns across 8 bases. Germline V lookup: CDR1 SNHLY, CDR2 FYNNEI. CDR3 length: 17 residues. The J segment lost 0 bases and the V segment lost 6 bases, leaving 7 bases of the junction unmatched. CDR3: CASSLTGAFSGANVLTF. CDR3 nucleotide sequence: TGTGCCAGCAGCCTGACAGGGGCGTTCTCTGGGGCCAACGTCCTGACTTTC.

CDR3 residues: CASSSGTVYRQYF. The CDR3 DNA reads as TGTGCCAGCAGCTCTGGGACAGTTTATAGGCAGTACTTC. The V and J genes are TRBV7-9 and TRBJ2-7; 7 nucleotides match TRBD1. CDR1 and CDR2 (germline): SEHNR, FQNEAQ (reference sequence). The CDR3 runs to 13 residues. With V trimmed by 4 bases and J by 9 bases, 9 bases remained unmatched.

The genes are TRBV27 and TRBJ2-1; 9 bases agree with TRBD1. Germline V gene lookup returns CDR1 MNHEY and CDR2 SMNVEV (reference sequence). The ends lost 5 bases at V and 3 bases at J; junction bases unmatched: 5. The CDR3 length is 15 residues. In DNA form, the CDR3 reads TGTGCCAGCAGTGGGGGACAGGGAAGCTACAATGAGCAGTTCTTC. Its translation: CASSGGQGSYNEQFF.

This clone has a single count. CDR3 nucleotide sequence: TGTGCCAGCAGAAACAGGGAAGGGCGGTACAATGAGCAGTTCTTC. This encodes CASRNREGRYNEQFF. The chain carries TRBV2 and TRBJ2-1; D may be TRBD1 (6 bases). This CDR3 is built from 15 residues. V dropped 6 bases and J dropped 4 bases, with 16 bases sitting between them. Germline V gene sequence: CDR1 SNHLY, CDR2 FYNNEI.

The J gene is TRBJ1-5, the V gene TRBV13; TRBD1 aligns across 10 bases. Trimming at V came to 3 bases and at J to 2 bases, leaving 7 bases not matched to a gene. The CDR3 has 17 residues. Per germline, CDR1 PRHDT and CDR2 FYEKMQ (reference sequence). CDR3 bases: TGTGCCAGCAGCTTCACCCTTGGACAGGGGGGCAATCAGCCCCAGCATTTT. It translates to CASSFTLGQGGNQPQHF. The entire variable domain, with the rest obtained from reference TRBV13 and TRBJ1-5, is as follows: AAGVIQSPRHLIKEKRETATLKCYPIPRHDTVYWYQQGPGQDPQFLISFYEKMQSDKGSIPDRFSAQQFSDYHSELNMSSLELGDSALYFCASSFTLGQGGNQPQHFGDGTRLSIL.

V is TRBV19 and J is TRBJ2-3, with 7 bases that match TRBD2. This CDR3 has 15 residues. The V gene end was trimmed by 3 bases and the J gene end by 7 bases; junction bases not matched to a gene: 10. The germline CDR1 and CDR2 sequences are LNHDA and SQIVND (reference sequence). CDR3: CASSIPSGGLNTQYF. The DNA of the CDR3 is TGTGCCAGTAGTATCCCTAGCGGAGGGCTGAATACGCAGTATTTT. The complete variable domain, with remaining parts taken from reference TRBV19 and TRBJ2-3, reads DGGITQSPKYLFRKEGQNVTLSCEQNLNHDAMYWYRQDPGQGLRLIYYSQIVNDFQKGDIAEGYSVSREKKESFPLTVTSAQKNPTAFYLCASSIPSGGLNTQYFGPGTRLTVL.

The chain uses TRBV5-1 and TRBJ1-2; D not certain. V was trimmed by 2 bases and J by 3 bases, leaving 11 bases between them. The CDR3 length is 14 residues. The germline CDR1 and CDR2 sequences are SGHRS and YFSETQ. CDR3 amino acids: CASSFSPGHYGYTF. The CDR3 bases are TGCGCCAGCAGCTTCTCGCCGGGTCACTATGGCTACACCTTC.

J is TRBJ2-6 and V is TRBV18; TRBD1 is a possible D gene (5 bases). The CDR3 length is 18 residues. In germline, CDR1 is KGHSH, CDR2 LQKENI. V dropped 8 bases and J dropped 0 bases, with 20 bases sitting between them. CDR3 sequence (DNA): TGTGCCAGCGCCGCAGGGCCCGGATCAGGCTCTGGGGCCAACGTCCTGACTTTC. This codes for CASAAGPGSGSGANVLTF.

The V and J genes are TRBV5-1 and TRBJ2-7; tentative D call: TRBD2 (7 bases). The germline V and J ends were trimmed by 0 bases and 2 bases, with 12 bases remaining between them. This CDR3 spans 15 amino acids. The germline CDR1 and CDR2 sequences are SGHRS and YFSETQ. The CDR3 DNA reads TGCGCCAGCAGCTTGGCTCGGGGGGCCCCCTACGAGCAGTACTTC. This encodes CASSLARGAPYEQYF. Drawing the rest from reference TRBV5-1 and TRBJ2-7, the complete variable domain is KAGVTQTPRYLIKTRGQQVTLSCSPISGHRSVSWYQQTPGQGLQFLFEYFSETQRNKGNFPGRFSGRQFSNSRSEMNVSTLELGDSALYLCASSLARGAPYEQYFGPGTRLTVT.